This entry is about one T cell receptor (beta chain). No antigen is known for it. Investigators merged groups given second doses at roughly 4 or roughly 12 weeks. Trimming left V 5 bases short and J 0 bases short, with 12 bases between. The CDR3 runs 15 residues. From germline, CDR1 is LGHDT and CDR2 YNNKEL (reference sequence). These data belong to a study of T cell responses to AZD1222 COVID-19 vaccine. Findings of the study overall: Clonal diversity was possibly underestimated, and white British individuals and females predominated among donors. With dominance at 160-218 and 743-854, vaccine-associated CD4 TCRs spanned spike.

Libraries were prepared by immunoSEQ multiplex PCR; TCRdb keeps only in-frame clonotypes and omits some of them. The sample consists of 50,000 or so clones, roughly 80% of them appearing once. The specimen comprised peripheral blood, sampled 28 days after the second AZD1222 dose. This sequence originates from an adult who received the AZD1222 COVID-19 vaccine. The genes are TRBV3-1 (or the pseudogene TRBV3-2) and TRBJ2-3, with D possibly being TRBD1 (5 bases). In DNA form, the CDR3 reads TGTGCCAGCAGCAGGTCCAGGGCTAGCACAGATACGCAGTATTTT. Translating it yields CASSRSRASTDTQYF.